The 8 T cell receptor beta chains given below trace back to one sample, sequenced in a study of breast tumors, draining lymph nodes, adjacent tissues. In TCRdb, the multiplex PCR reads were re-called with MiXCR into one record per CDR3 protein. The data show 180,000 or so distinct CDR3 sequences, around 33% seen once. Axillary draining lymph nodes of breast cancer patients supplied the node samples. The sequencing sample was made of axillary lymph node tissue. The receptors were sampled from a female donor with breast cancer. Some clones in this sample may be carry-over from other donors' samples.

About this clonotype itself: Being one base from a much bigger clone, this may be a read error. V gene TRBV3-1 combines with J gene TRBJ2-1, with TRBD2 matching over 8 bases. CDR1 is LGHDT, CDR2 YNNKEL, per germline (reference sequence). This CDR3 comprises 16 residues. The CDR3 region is CASSHAGTRSSHERFF. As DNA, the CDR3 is TGTGCCAGCAGCCACGCTGGGACTAGGAGTAGCCATGAGCGGTTCTTC.

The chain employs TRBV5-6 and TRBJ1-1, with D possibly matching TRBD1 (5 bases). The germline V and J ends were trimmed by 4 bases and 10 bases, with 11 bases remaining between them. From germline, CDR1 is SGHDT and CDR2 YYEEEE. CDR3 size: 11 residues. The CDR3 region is CASSDRRGAFF. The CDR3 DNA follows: TGTGCCAGCAGCGATAGGAGGGGAGCTTTCTTT.

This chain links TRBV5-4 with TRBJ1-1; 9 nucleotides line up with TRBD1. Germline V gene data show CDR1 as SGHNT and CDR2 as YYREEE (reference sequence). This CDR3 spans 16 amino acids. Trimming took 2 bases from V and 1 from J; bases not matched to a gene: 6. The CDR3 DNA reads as TGTGCCAGCAGCTTTGGGGGACAGGGAACGAACACTGAAGCTTTCTTT. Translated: CASSFGGQGTNTEAFF.

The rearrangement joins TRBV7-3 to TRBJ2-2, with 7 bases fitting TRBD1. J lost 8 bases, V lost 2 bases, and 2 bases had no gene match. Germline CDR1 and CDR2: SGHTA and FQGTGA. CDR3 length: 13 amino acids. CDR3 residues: CASSLGGQGELFF. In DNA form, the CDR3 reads TGTGCCAGCAGCTTAGGGGGACAGGGGGAGCTGTTTTTT.

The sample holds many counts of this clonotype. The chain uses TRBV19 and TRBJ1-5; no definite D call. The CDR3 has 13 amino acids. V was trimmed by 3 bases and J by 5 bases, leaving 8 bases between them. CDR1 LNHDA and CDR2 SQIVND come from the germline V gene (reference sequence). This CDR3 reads CASSISGYQPQHF. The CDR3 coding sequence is TGTGCCAGTAGTATTAGCGGGTATCAGCCCCAGCATTTT.

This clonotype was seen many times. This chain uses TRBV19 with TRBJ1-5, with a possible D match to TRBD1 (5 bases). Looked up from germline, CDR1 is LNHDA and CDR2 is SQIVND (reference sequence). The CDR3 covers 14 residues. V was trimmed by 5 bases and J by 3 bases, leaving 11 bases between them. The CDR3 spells CASSPDSLNQPQHF. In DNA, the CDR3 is TGTGCCAGTAGTCCAGACAGCCTCAATCAGCCCCAGCATTTT. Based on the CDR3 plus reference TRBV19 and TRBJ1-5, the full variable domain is DGGITQSPKYLFRKEGQNVTLSCEQNLNHDAMYWYRQDPGQGLRLIYYSQIVNDFQKGDIAEGYSVSREKKESFPLTVTSAQKNPTAFYLCASSPDSLNQPQHFGDGTRLSIL.

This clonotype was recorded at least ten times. CDR3 loop: CASSLGTGAAGNTIYF. Written as DNA, the CDR3 is TGTGCCAGCAGCTTAGGTACGGGGGCTGCTGGAAACACCATATATTTT. The rearrangement joins TRBV7-8 to TRBJ1-3; maybe TRBD1 (6 bases). Trimming took 1 base from V and 2 from J, leaving 12 bases between them. CDR3 length: 16 residues. Germline loops: CDR1 SGHVS, CDR2 FQNEAQ.

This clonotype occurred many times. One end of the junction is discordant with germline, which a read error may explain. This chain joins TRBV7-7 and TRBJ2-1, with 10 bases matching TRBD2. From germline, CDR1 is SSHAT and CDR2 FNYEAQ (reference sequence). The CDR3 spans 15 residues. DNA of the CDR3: TGTGCTAGCAGCCCCCTAGCGGGGGTGTACAATGAGCAGTTCTTC. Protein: CASSPLAGVYNEQFF.